This TCR beta chain was sequenced for a study of cytomegalovirus exposure and HLA in healthy donors. Whole-study results and caveats: The authors reported that TCR beta sequences could predict HLA-A and HLA-B alleles. These predictions were accurate for most subjects in the first cohort. Among donors in an Asian-associated ancestry cluster, a later analysis reportedly found fewer N-insertions than the approximately 670-donor mean. A later analysis found TCR association rates differed by HLA locus, highest for DRB1 and lowest for HLA-C.

Points on this clone: What it recognizes is unknown.

Vbeta (60) and Jbeta (13) primers were used in the PCR. Libraries were prepared by immunoSEQ multiplex PCR; TCRdb keeps only in-frame clonotypes and omits some of them. This table holds 110,000 to 150,000 clones, more than 75% found once. The CDR3 runs 16 residues. V was pared by 1 base and J by 4 bases, with 14 bases between. Germline-derived CDR1 and CDR2 are SGHTA and FQGNSA. The material sequenced was PBMCs. The chain combines TRBV7-2 with TRBJ1-5; D perhaps matches TRBD1 (6 bases). This receptor was identified in a female donor in good health and CMV-seronegative. The chain's CDR3 is CASSLVASGENQPQHF. CDR3 bases: TGTGCCAGCAGCTTAGTGGCGTCAGGGGAGAATCAGCCCCAGCATTTT.